A single sample is the source of the 11 T cell receptor beta chains below, sequenced in a study of identifying expanded T cells in peripheral blood. Clones were read by immunoSEQ multiplex PCR, and TCRdb kept only the in-frame ones, dropping some. The repertoire includes about 78,000 clones, approximately 84% of them detected once, and under 20% sits in the top ten. Sequenced: blood. These TCRs come from a person aged 18 to 75 in good health.

The chain links TRBV9 to TRBJ2-1; D perhaps matches TRBD2 (5 bases). The CDR3 covers 14 residues. Per the germline V gene, CDR1 is SGDLS and CDR2 is YYNGEE. V lost 0 bases and J lost 6, with 10 bases in between. In DNA, the CDR3 is TGTGCCAGCAGCGTAGGTGGGAGTGTCAATGAGCAGTTCTTC. Translation gives CASSVGGSVNEQFF. Supplemented by reference TRBV9 and TRBJ2-1, the full variable domain reads DSGVTQTPKHLITATGQRVTLRCSPRSGDLSVYWYQQSLDQGLQFLIQYYNGEERAKGNILERFSAQQFPDLHSELNLSSLELGDSALYFCASSVGGSVNEQFFGPGTRLTVL.

The gene calls are TRBV5-5 and TRBJ1-5, with a possible D match to TRBD1 (5 bases). Deletions cut 2 bases from V and 1 base from J, with 7 bases between. CDR3 length: 14 residues. Germline CDR1 SGHKS, CDR2 YYEKEE (reference sequence). CDR3 sequence: CASSLWDSNQPQHF. CDR3 nucleotide sequence: TGTGCCAGCAGCTTATGGGACAGCAATCAGCCCCAGCATTTT.

The chain employs TRBV18 and TRBJ1-1; D unclear. In germline, CDR1 is KGHSH, CDR2 LQKENI. The V and J ends lost 3 bases and 4 bases respectively, with 15 bases between them. The CDR3 sequence is 15 residues long. DNA for the CDR3: TGTGCCAGCTCACCTCGGGCGGGTGAGGGCACTGAAGCTTTCTTT. This translates into CASSPRAGEGTEAFF.

CDR3: CASSYSKAPYGYTF. The CDR3 DNA is TGTGCCAGCAGTTACTCAAAGGCGCCCTATGGCTACACCTTC. The chain couples TRBV6-5 to TRBJ1-2, with D unclear. This CDR3 has 14 residues. Looked up from germline, CDR1 is MNHEY and CDR2 is SVGAGI. V was shortened by 0 bases and J by 4 bases, with 9 bases between the two germline ends.

J is TRBJ2-2 and V is TRBV7-2; D unresolved. CDR1 and CDR2 (germline): SGHTA, FQGNSA. V lost 5 bases to trimming and J lost 5 bases, with 12 bases between them. The CDR3 spans 14 residues. CDR3 sequence (DNA): TGTGCCAGCAGCCCAATCCTGGGGACCGGGGAGCTGTTTTTT. Translating it yields CASSPILGTGELFF.

V usage is TRBV7-8 and J usage is TRBJ1-1; tentatively, D is TRBD1 (5 bases). The CDR3 totals 12 residues. V was shortened by 5 bases and J by 5 bases, with 9 bases between the two germline ends. In germline, CDR1 is SGHVS, CDR2 FQNEAQ. CDR3 in amino acids: CASSMTATEAFF. CDR3 nucleotides: TGTGCCAGCAGCATGACAGCGACTGAAGCTTTCTTT. Full variable domain (rest looked up from reference TRBV7-8 and TRBJ1-1): GAGVSQSPRYKVAKRGQDVALRCDPISGHVSLFWYQQALGQGPEFLTYFQNEAQLDKSGLPSDRFFAERPEGSVSTLKIQRTQQEDSAVYLCASSMTATEAFFGQGTRLTVV.

Only a few counts were recorded for this clone. The gene calls are TRBV11-2 and TRBJ1-2, with D perhaps matching TRBD1 (6 bases). The CDR3 is made up of 12 amino acids. CDR1 SGHAT and CDR2 FQNNGV come from the germline V gene. V was trimmed by 6 bases and J by 8 bases, leaving 13 bases between them. CDR3 sequence reads: CASSFRGVGYTF. The CDR3 nucleotides read TGTGCCAGCAGTTTCAGGGGAGTAGGCTACACCTTC.

As to this clone: One end of the junction does not line up with germline, which may come from a read error. The V gene is TRBV10-1, the J gene TRBJ1-2; D remains ambiguous. This CDR3 has 12 amino acids. Looked up from germline, CDR1 is WNHNN and CDR2 is SYGVQD (reference sequence). As DNA, the CDR3 is TGCGCCAGCAGGGAGTTGGACTATGGCTACACCTTC. It yields the protein CASRELDYGYTF.

The genes are TRBV7-8 and TRBJ1-1, with TRBD1 matching over 7 bases. J lost 4 bases, V lost 4 bases, and 3 bases had no gene match. This CDR3 is built from 13 residues. CDR1 is SGHVS, CDR2 FQNEAQ, per germline. DNA of the CDR3: TGTGCCAGCAGCTGGGGACAGCGCACTGAAGCTTTCTTT. Protein product: CASSWGQRTEAFF.

This chain joins TRBV15 and TRBJ2-1; the match to TRBD2 covers 11 bases. Germline V lookup: CDR1 LNHNV, CDR2 YYDKDF (reference sequence). CDR3 size: 14 residues. V was pared by 0 bases and J by 10 bases, with 2 bases of the junction left unmatched. The CDR3 nucleotides read TGTGCCACCAGCAGAGATCTAGCGGGAGGCGAGCAGTTCTTC. It is translated as CATSRDLAGGEQFF. Full variable domain (remainder filled in from reference TRBV15 and TRBJ2-1): DAMVIQNPRYQVTQFGKPVTLSCSQTLNHNVMYWYQQKSSQAPKLLFHYYDKDFNNEADTPDNFQSRRPNTSFCFLDIRSPGLGDTAMYLCATSRDLAGGEQFFGPGTRLTVL.

The chain links TRBV11-3 to TRBJ2-1; TRBD2 agrees at 14 bases. V lost 4 bases, J lost 6 bases, and 2 bases stayed unmatched. The germline V gene has CDR1 SGHNT and CDR2 YENEEA. This CDR3 has 15 amino acids. The CDR3 spells CASSYGTSGSNEQFF. The CDR3 DNA reads as TGTGCCAGCAGCTACGGGACTAGCGGGAGCAATGAGCAGTTCTTC.